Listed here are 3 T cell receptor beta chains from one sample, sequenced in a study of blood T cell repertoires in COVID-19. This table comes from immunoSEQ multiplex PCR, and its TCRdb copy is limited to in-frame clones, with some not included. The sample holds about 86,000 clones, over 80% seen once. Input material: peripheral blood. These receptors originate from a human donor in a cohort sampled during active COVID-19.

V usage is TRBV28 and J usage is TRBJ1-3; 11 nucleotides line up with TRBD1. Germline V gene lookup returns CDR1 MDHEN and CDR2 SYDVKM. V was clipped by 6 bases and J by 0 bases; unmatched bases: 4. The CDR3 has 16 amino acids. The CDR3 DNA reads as TGTGCCAGCAGGCCCGGGACAGGGGGCTCTGGAAACACCATATATTTT. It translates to CASRPGTGGSGNTIYF.

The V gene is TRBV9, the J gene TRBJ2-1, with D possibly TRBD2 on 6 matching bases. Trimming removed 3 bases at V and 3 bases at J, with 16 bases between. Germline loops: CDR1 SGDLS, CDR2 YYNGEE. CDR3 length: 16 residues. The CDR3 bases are TGTGCCAGCAGCGGACTGGCGGGGTATAACTACAATGAGCAGTTCTTC. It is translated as CASSGLAGYNYNEQFF.

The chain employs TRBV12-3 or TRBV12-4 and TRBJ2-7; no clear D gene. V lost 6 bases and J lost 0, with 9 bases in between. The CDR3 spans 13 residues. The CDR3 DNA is TGTGCCAGCAGGACTCCCAGCTCCTACGAGCAGTACTTC. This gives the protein CASRTPSSYEQYF.